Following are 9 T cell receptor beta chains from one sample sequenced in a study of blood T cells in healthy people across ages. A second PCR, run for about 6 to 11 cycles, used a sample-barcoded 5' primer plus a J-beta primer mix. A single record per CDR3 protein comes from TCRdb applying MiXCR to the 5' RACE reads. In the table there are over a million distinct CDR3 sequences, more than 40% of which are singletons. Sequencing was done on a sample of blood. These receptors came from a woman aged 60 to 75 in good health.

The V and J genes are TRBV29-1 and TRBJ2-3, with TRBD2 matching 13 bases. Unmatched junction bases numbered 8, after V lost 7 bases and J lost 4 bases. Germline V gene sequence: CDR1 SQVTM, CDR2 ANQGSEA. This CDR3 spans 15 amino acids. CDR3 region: CSGDTGLAGADTQYF. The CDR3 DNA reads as TGCAGCGGGGACACCGGACTAGCGGGAGCAGATACGCAGTATTTT.

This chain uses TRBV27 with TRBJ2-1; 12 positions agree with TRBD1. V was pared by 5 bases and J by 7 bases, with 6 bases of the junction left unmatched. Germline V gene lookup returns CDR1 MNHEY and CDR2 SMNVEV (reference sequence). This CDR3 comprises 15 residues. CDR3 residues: CASSMGQGALNEQFF. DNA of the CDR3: TGTGCCAGCAGTATGGGACAGGGGGCGCTGAATGAGCAGTTCTTC.

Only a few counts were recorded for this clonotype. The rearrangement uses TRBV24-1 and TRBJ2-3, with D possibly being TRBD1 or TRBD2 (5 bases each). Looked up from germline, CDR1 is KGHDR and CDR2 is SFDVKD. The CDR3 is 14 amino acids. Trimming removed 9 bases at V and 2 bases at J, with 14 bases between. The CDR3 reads CATPTGALTDTQYF. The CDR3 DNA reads TGTGCCACCCCAACCGGGGCTCTCACAGATACGCAGTATTTT.

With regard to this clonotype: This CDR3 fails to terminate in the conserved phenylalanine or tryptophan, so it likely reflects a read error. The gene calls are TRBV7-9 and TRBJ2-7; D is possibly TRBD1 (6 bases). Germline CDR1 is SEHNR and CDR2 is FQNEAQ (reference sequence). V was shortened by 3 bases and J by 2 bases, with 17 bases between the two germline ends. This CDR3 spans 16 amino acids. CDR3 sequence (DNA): TGTGCCAGCAGCTTTTCTGTCCCAGGACAGCCCTACGAGCAGTACTTA. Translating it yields CASSFSVPGQPYEQYL.

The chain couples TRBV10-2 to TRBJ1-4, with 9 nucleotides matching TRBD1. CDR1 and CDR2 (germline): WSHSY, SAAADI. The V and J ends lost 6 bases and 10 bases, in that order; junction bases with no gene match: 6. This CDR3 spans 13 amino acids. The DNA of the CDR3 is TGCGCCAGCAGGGACAGGGGAGGAGGAAAACTGTTTTTT. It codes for CASRDRGGGKLFF.

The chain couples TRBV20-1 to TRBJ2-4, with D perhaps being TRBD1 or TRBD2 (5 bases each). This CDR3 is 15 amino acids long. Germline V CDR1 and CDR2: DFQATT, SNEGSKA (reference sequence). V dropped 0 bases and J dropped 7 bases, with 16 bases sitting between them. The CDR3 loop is CSAREEGGAVNIQYF. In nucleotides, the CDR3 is TGCAGTGCTAGAGAAGAGGGTGGGGCTGTTAACATTCAGTACTTC.

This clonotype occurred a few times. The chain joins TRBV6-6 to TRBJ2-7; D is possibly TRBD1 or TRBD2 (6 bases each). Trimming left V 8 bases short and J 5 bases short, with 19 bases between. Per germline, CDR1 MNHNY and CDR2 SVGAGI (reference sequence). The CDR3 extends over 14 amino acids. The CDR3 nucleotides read TGTGCCAGCGGGTGGGACTCTGGGACAAACGAGCAGTACTTC. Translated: CASGWDSGTNEQYF.

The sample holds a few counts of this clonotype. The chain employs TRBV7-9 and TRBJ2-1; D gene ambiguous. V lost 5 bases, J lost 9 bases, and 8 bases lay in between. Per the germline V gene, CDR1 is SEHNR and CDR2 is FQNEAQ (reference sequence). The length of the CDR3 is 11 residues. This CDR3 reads CASSTESEQFF. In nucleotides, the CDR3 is TGTGCCAGCAGCACGGAGTCTGAGCAGTTCTTC.

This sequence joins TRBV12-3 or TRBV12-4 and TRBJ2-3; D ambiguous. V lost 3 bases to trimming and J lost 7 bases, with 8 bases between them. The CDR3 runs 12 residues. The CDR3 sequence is CASSLVPYTQYF. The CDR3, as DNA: TGTGCCAGCAGTTTGGTACCGTATACGCAGTATTTT.